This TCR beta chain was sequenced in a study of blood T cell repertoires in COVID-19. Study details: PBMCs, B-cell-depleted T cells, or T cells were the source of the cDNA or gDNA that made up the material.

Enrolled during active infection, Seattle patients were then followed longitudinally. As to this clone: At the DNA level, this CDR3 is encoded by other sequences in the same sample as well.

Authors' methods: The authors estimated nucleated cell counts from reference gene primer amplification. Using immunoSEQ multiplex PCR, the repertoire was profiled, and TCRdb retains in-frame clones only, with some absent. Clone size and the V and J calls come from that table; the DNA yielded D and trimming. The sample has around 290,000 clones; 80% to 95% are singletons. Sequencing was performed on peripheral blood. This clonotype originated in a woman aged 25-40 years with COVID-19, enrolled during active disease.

The CDR3 loop is CASSQDRGQPQHF. The CDR3 bases are TGTGCCAGCAGCCAAGATCGAGGGCAGCCCCAGCATTTT. The V call is TRBV3-1 (or the pseudogene TRBV3-2), the J call TRBJ1-5; D is unclear. The germline V and J ends were trimmed by 0 bases and 7 bases, with 7 bases remaining between them. Per the germline V gene, CDR1 is LGHDT and CDR2 is YNNKEL (reference sequence). The CDR3 is 13 amino acids.